A selection of T cell receptor beta chains follows, all from one sample in a study of CD8 T cells in ankylosing spondylitis. TCRdb recomputed calls from the 5' RACE reads with MiXCR, one row per CDR3 protein. Of more than 500,000 distinct CDR3 sequences in the sample, approximately 5% are singletons; the top ten hold roughly 3.5%. Sequenced material: blood, either unsorted or a sorted T cell fraction (not recorded which). These receptor sequences come from a male donor with ankylosing spondylitis. The CDR3 runs from the conserved cysteine through the conserved F or W. A D gene is named only where the DNA matches it firmly. The size of a clone is reported for some rows only, either as once, few or many, or as a class for expanded clones.

CDR3 | DNA | V | D | size | J
CASSVSPLDTEAFF | TGTGCCAGCAGCGTCAGCCCCCTAGACACTGAAGCTTTCTTT | TRBV9 | . | many | TRBJ1-1
CASSSRGGATNEKLFF | TGTGCCAGCAGCTCCCGGGGGGGTGCAACTAATGAAAAACTGTTTTTT | TRBV7-9 | . | few | TRBJ1-4
CASSYPRGGGHEQFF | TGTGCCAGCAGTTACCCCCGGGGCGGGGGCCATGAGCAGTTCTTC | TRBV6-2/TRBV6-3 | . | many | TRBJ2-1
CSARWLRGGIRQFF | TGCAGTGCTAGATGGTTGCGGGGGGGCATTCGGCAGTTCTTC | TRBV20-1 | TRBD2 | many | TRBJ2-1
CSAPGQPTDTQYF | TGCAGTGCCCCGGGACAGCCGACAGATACGCAGTATTTT | TRBV20-1 | TRBD1 | many | TRBJ2-3
CASSSETGGITGELFF | TGTGCCAGCAGTTCAGAAACAGGGGGTATCACCGGGGAGCTGTTTTTT | TRBV12-3/TRBV12-4 | TRBD1 | many | TRBJ2-2
CASSFRTGNTGELFF | TGTGCCAGCAGCTTTCGGACAGGGAACACCGGGGAGCTGTTTTTT | TRBV7-8 | TRBD1 | many | TRBJ2-2
CASSQVQFRFQETQYF | TGTGCCAGCAGCCAAGTACAGTTTAGATTTCAAGAGACCCAGTACTTC | TRBV14 | . | many | TRBJ2-5
CASSLNGGQGAGELFF | TGTGCCAGCAGCCTAAACGGGGGACAGGGGGCCGGGGAGCTGTTTTTT | TRBV6-1 | TRBD1 | many | TRBJ2-2
CASSGTGGVNEQFF | TGCGCCAGCAGCGGGACAGGTGGAGTCAATGAGCAGTTCTTC | TRBV5-1 | TRBD1 | many | TRBJ2-1
CASSAPTAGTTDTQYF | TGTGCCAGCAGCGCACCAACAGCGGGGACCACAGATACGCAGTATTTT | TRBV5-6 | TRBD2 | many | TRBJ2-3
CASRTGTGSSPLHF | TGTGCCAGCAGAACCGGGACAGGCTCCTCACCCCTCCACTTT | TRBV27 | TRBD1 | many | TRBJ1-6
CSARLTPGNQPQHF | TGCAGTGCTAGGCTGACCCCCGGGAATCAGCCCCAGCATTTT | TRBV20-1 | . | many | TRBJ1-5
CSDQYTEAFF | TGCAGCGATCAATACACTGAAGCTTTCTTT | TRBV29-1 | . | many | TRBJ1-1
CASSPATGLRGHF | TGTGCCAGCAGTCCAGCCACAGGCCTAAGGGGGCACTTT | TRBV28 | . | many | TRBJ1-6
CSDRQGLSYEQYF | TGCAGCGACCGACAGGGTCTCTCCTACGAGCAGTACTTC | TRBV20-1 | TRBD1 | . | TRBJ2-7
CASSYGTGLGSPLHF | TGTGCCAGCAGCTATGGGACAGGGCTGGGGTCACCCCTCCACTTT | TRBV9 | TRBD1 | many | TRBJ1-6
CASSFRGPGFNEKLFF | TGTGCCAGCAGCTTTAGAGGCCCGGGGTTTAATGAAAAACTGTTTTTT | TRBV7-2 | . | many | TRBJ1-4
CASSQGQLSGNTIYF | TGTGCCAGCTCACAGGGACAGTTGTCTGGAAACACCATATATTTT | TRBV18 | TRBD1 | many | TRBJ1-3
CSARQSNQPQHF | TGCAGTGCCCGACAGAGTAATCAGCCCCAGCATTTT | TRBV20-1 | . | many | TRBJ1-5
CASSSVKTYEQYF | TGTGCCAGCAGCTCGGTGAAGACCTACGAGCAGTACTTC | TRBV12-3/TRBV12-4 | . | few | TRBJ2-7
CSAMGQAQNQPQHF | TGCAGTGCTATGGGACAGGCCCAGAATCAGCCCCAGCATTTT | TRBV20-1 | TRBD1 | many | TRBJ1-5
CSARDPSGVNNEQFF | TGCAGTGCTAGAGACCCCAGCGGGGTGAACAATGAGCAGTTCTTC | TRBV20-1 | TRBD2 | many | TRBJ2-1
CASSVAGGQGQETQYF | TGTGCCAGCAGCGTAGCTGGGGGGCAGGGTCAAGAGACCCAGTACTTC | TRBV9 | . | many | TRBJ2-5
CASSSLKGLAGDTGELFF | TGTGCCAGCAGCTCGCTAAAGGGACTAGCGGGGGACACCGGGGAGCTGTTTTTT | TRBV11-2 | TRBD2 | many | TRBJ2-2
CASSAGSGYGYTF | TGTGCCAGCAGCGCAGGGTCGGGCTATGGCTACACCTTC | TRBV6-6 | . | . | TRBJ1-2
CASSLPNHEQYF | TGTGCCAGCAGCTTACCTAACCACGAGCAGTACTTC | TRBV7-2 | . | . | TRBJ2-7
CASSYSSGRGGGYTF | TGTGCCAGCAGTTACTCGAGCGGCAGGGGAGGAGGCTACACCTTC | TRBV6-2/TRBV6-3 | . | many | TRBJ1-2
CSGVGGRGDTQYF | TGCAGCGGGGTCGGCGGGAGGGGGGATACGCAGTATTTT | TRBV20-1 | TRBD2 | many | TRBJ2-3
CSATPGEGQYF | TGCAGTGCCACTCCCGGGGAGGGCCAGTACTTC | TRBV20-1 | TRBD2 | many | TRBJ2-5
CASSFHTSSGQPQHF | TGTGCCAGCAGTTTTCACACGTCTAGCGGCCAGCCCCAGCATTTT | TRBV28 | . | few | TRBJ1-5
CASSSRTGDEAFF | TGTGCCAGCAGCTCGCGGACGGGAGATGAAGCTTTCTTT | TRBV7-2 | . | many | TRBJ1-1
CASSLNLPRAHLHYEQYF | TGTGCCAGCAGCTTAAACCTCCCCCGGGCCCACCTCCACTACGAGCAGTACTTC | TRBV11-2 | . | . | TRBJ2-7
CASRQIEGYEQYF | TGTGCCAGCAGACAAATTGAAGGGTACGAGCAGTACTTC | TRBV27 | . | many | TRBJ2-7
CASSLRAAGSYNSPLHF | TGCGCCAGCAGCCTCCGGGCGGCGGGGTCCTATAATTCACCCCTCCACTTT | TRBV5-1 | . | few | TRBJ1-6
CASSPRLAGAREQYF | TGTGCCAGCAGCCCTAGACTAGCGGGGGCTAGGGAGCAGTACTTC | TRBV7-2 | TRBD2 | few | TRBJ2-7
CASSSPSASHEQYF | TGCGCCAGCAGCTCCCCCTCCGCCTCGCACGAGCAGTACTTC | TRBV5-1 | . | many | TRBJ2-7
CSVLGGTSLRAKNIQYF | TGCAGCGTTTTAGGGGGGACCTCGTTGAGGGCCAAAAACATTCAGTACTTC | TRBV29-1 | . | many | TRBJ2-4
CSVGTGGTEAFF | TGCAGCGTTGGGACAGGGGGGACTGAAGCTTTCTTT | TRBV29-1 | TRBD1 | many | TRBJ1-1
CSATQGGWYNEQFF | TGCAGTGCTACACAGGGCGGGTGGTACAATGAGCAGTTCTTC | TRBV20-1 | . | few | TRBJ2-1
CASSGIYEQYF | TGTGCCAGCAGCGGGATCTACGAGCAGTACTTC | TRBV7-9 | . | many | TRBJ2-7
CASSLGKTPTSPLHF | TGTGCCAGCAGCTTAGGGAAGACACCTACTTCACCCCTCCACTTT | TRBV7-2 | . | few | TRBJ1-6
CASSYEASNQPQHF | TGTGCCAGCAGTTACGAGGCTAGCAATCAGCCCCAGCATTTT | TRBV6-5 | . | many | TRBJ1-5
CASRSAGRYEQYF | TGCGCCAGCAGATCGGCGGGGAGGTACGAGCAGTACTTC | TRBV5-1 | . | . | TRBJ2-7
CASSYGQGAPAFF | TGTGCCAGCAGTTACGGACAGGGGGCACCCGCTTTCTTT | TRBV6-6 | TRBD1 | many | TRBJ1-1
CASSLGGLGNEQFF | TGTGCCAGCAGCTTAGGGGGTCTGGGAAATGAGCAGTTCTTC | TRBV11-2 | . | many | TRBJ2-1
CASSPHFPGTGTDTQYF | TGTGCCAGCAGTCCTCATTTCCCAGGGACCGGCACAGATACGCAGTATTTT | TRBV7-6 | . | many | TRBJ2-3
CASSLNERESETQYF | TGCGCCAGCAGCTTGAACGAACGGGAATCAGAGACCCAGTACTTC | TRBV5-1 | . | . | TRBJ2-5
CASSFYRGRSGANVLTF | TGTGCCAGCAGCTTTTACAGGGGACGATCTGGGGCCAACGTCCTGACTTTC | TRBV21-1 | . | . | TRBJ2-6
CASSLAAGRSYEQYF | TGTGCCAGCAGCTTAGCGGCCGGCCGCTCCTACGAGCAGTACTTC | TRBV7-9 | . | many | TRBJ2-7
CSVDGRGTEAFF | TGCAGCGTTGATGGCAGGGGCACTGAAGCTTTCTTT | TRBV29-1 | . | many | TRBJ1-1